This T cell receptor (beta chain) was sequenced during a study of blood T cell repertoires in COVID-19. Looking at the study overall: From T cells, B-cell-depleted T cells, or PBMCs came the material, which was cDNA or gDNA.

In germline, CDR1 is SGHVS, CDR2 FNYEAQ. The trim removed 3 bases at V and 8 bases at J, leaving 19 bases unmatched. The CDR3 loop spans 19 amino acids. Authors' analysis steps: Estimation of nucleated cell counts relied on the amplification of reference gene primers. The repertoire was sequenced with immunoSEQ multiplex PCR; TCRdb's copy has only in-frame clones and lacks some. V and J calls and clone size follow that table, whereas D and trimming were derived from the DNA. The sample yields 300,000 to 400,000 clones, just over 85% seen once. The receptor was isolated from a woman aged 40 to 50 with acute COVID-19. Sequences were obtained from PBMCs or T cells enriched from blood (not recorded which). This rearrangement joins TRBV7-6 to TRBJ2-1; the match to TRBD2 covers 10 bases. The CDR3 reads CASSFQTGASGRFTYEQFF. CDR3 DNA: TGTGCCAGCAGCTTCCAGACAGGGGCTAGCGGGAGATTTACCTATGAGCAGTTCTTC.